This TCR beta chain was observed in a study of blood T cell repertoires in COVID-19. Study summary: The United States, Italy and Spain supplied acute and convalescent COVID-19 samples. Sources were T cells, B-cell-depleted T cells, or PBMCs; the material itself was cDNA or gDNA.

The V gene end was trimmed by 2 bases and the J gene end by 4 bases; junction bases not matched to a gene: 10. Per the germline V gene, CDR1 is ENHRY and CDR2 is SYGVKD. The CDR3 has 17 amino acids. In the authors' methods: Using reference gene primer amplification, nucleated cell counts were estimated. Sequencing was performed with immunoSEQ multiplex PCR; in TCRdb, only in-frame clones are kept and a portion is missing. V and J calls and clone size are as listed in that table; D and trimming were resolved from the DNA. The sample consists of about 54,000 clones, 70% to 90% of them appearing once. Sequenced material: peripheral blood. The clonotype originates from a human donor in a cohort sampled during active COVID-19. The rearrangement joins TRBV10-3 to TRBJ2-7, with TRBD2 identical over 11 bases. This chain's CDR3 is CAISETPTASGRYEQYF. CDR3 in DNA: TGTGCCATCAGTGAGACCCCGACGGCTAGCGGGAGGTACGAGCAGTACTTC.